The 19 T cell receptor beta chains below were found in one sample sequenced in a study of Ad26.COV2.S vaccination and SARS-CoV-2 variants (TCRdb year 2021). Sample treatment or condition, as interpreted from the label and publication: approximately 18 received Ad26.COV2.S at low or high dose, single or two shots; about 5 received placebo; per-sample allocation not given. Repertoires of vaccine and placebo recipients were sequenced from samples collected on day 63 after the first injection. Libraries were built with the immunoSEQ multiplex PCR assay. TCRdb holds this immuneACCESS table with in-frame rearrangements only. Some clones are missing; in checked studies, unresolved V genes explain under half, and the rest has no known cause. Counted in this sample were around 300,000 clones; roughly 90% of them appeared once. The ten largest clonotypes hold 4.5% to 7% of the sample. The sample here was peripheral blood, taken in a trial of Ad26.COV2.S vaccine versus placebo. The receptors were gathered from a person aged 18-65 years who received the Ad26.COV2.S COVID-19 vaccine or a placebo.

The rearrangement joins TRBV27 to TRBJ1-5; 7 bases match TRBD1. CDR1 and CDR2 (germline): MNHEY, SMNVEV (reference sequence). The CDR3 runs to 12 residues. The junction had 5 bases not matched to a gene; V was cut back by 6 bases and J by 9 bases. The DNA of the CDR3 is TGTGCCAGCAGGACAGGGCCTGGGCCCCAGCATTTT. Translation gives CASRTGPGPQHF.

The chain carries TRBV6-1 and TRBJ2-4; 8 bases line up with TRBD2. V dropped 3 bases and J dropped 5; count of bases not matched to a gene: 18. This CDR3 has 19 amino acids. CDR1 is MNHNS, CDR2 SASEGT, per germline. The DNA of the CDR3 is TGTGCCAGCAGTGATACCCTAGCGGGTGGGATGGGGATCCAAAACATTCAGTACTTC. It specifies CASSDTLAGGMGIQNIQYF.

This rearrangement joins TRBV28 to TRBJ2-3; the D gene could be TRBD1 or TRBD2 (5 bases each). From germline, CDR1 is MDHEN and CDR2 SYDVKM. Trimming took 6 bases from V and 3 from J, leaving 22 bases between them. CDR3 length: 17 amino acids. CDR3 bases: TGTGCCAGCAGGCCCGGGACCTTAAACAGGCGAACAGATACGCAGTATTTT. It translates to CASRPGTLNRRTDTQYF. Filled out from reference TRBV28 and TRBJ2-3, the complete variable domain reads DVKVTQSSRYLVKRTGEKVFLECVQDMDHENMFWYRQDPGLGLRLIYFSYDVKMKEKGDIPEGYSVSREKKERFSLILESASTNQTSMYLCASRPGTLNRRTDTQYFGPGTRLTVL.

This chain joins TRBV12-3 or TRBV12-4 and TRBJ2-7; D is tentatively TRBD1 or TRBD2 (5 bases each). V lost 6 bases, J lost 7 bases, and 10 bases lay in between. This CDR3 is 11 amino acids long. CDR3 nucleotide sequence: TGTGCCAGCAGCTCCGAGGGGGAGCAGTACTTC. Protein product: CASSSEGEQYF.

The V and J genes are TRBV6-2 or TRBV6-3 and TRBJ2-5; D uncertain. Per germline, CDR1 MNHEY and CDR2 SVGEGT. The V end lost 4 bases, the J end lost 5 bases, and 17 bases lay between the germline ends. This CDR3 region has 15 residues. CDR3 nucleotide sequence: TGTGCCAGCAGTTGGTTTGGCAGAGGCGATGAGACCCAGTACTTC. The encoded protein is CASSWFGRGDETQYF.

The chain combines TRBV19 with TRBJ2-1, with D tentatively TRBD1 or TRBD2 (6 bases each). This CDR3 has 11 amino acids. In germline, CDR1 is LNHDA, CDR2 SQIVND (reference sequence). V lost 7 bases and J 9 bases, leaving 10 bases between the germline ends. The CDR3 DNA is TGTGCCAGTAAGGGGGGCACTGAGCAGTTCTTC. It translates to CASKGGTEQFF.

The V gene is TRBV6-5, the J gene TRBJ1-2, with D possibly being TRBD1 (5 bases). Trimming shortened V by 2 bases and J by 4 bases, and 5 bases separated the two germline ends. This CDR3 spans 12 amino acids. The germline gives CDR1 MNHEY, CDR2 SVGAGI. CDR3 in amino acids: CASSYGAYGYTF. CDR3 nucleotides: TGTGCCAGCAGTTACGGGGCCTATGGCTACACCTTC.

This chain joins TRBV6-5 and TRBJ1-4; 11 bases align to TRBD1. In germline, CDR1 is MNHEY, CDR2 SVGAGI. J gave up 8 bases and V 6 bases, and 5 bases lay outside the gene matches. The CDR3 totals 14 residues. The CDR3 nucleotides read TGTGCCAGCAGCAAGGACAGGGGGCGAGAAAAACTGTTTTTT. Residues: CASSKDRGREKLFF.

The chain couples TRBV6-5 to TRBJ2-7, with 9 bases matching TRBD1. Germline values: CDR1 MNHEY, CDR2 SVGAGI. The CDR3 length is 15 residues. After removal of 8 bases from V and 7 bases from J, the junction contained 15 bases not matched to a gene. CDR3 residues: CASSRGGTGTREQYF. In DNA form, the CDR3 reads TGTGCCAGCTCAAGGGGTGGGACAGGGACGCGAGAGCAGTACTTC.

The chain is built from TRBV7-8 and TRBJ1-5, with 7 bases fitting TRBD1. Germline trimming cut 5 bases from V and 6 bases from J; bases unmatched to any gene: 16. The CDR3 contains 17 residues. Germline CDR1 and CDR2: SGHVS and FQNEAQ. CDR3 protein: CASSPTIDRVSPQPQHF. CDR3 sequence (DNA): TGTGCCAGCAGCCCAACTATCGACAGGGTGTCCCCTCAGCCCCAGCATTTT.

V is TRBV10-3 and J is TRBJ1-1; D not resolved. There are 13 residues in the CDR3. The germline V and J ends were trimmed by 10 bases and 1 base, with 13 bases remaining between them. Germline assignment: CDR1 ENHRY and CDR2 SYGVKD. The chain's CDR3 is CASVGQPNTEAFF. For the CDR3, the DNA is TGTGCCAGTGTAGGGCAGCCGAACACTGAAGCTTTCTTT.

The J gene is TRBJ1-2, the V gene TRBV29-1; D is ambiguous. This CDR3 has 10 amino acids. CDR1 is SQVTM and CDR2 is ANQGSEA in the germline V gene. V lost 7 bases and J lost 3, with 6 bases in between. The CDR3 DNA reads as TGCAGCGCAGAACACTATGGCTACACCTTC. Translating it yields CSAEHYGYTF.

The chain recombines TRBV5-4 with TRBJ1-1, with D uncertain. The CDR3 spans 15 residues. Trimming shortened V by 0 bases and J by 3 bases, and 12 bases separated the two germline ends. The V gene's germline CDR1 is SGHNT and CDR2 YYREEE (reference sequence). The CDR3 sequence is CASSLGPGRYTEAFF. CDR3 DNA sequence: TGTGCCAGCAGCTTGGGCCCAGGCCGATACACTGAAGCTTTCTTT.

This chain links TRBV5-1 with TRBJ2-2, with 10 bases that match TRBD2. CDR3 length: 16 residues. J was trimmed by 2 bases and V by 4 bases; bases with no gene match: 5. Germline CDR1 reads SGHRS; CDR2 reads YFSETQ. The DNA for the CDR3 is TGCGCCAGCAGCGGAACTAGCGGGATTAACACCGGGGAGCTGTTTTTT. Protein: CASSGTSGINTGELFF.

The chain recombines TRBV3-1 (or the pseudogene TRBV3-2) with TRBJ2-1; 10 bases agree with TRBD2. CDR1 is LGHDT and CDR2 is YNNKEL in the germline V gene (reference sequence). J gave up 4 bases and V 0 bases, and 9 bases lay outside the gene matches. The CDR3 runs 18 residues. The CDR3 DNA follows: TGTGCCAGCAGCCAAGATCGCGGTAGGACTAGCGGTTACAATGAGCAGTTCTTC. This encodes CASSQDRGRTSGYNEQFF.

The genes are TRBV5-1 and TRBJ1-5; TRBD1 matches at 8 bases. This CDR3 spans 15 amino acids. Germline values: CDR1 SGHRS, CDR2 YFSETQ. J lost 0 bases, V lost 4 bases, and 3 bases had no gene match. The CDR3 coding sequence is TGCGCCAGCAGCCCGGGACAGGATAGCAATCAGCCCCAGCATTTT. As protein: CASSPGQDSNQPQHF.

CDR3 sequence reads: CASSVRVTNTEAFF. CDR3 in DNA: TGTGCCAGCTCCGTAAGGGTCACAAACACTGAAGCTTTCTTT. V usage is TRBV18 and J usage is TRBJ1-1; D ambiguous. Germline V gene data show CDR1 as KGHSH and CDR2 as LQKENI. This CDR3 region has 14 residues. Trimming pared 6 bases from V and 2 bases from J, leaving 13 bases between.

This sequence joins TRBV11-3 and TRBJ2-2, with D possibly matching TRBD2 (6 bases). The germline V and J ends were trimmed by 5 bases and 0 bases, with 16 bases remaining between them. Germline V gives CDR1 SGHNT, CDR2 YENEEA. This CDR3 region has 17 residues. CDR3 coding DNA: TGTGCCAGCAGCAGAGGGCTCCTAGCGACGAACACCGGGGAGCTGTTTTTT. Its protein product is CASSRGLLATNTGELFF. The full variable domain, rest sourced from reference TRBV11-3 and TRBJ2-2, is EAGVVQSPRYKIIEKKQPVAFWCNPISGHNTLYWYLQNLGQGPELLIRYENEEAVDDSQLPKDRFSAERLKGVDSTLKIQPAELGDSAVYLCASSRGLLATNTGELFFGEGSRLTVL.

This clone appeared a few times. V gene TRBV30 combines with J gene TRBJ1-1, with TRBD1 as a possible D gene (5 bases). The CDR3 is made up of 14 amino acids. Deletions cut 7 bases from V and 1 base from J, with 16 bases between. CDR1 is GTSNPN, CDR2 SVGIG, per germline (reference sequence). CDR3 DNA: TGTGCCTTAGTCTCCGGGACTGGGAACACTGAAGCTTTCTTT. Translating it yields CALVSGTGNTEAFF. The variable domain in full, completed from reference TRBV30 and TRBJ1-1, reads SQTIHQWPATLVQPVGSPLSLECTVEGTSNPNLYWYRQAAGRGLQLLFYSVGIGQISSEVPQNLSASRPQDRQFILSSKKLLLSDSGFYLCALVSGTGNTEAFFGQGTRLTVV.